Listed here are 10 T cell receptor beta chains from one sample, sequenced in a study of blood T cell repertoires in COVID-19. The data were produced by immunoSEQ multiplex PCR, yet TCRdb's version contains in-frame clones alone and is incomplete. The sample has roughly 700,000 clones; about 87% are singletons. Sequencing was done on a sample of peripheral blood. These receptors came from a woman between 18 and 30 years old with acute or convalescent COVID-19.

This chain joins TRBV9 and TRBJ2-3, with D possibly matching TRBD1 (5 bases). This CDR3 has 16 amino acids. Germline V lookup: CDR1 SGDLS, CDR2 YYNGEE. V lost 0 bases and J lost 9, with 20 bases in between. The CDR3 region is CASSVGWAGNVGTQYF. CDR3 DNA sequence: TGTGCCAGCAGCGTAGGGTGGGCAGGGAATGTTGGGACGCAGTATTTT.

The rearrangement uses TRBV5-4 and TRBJ2-7, with 11 bases that match TRBD2. This CDR3 spans 16 amino acids. V lost 1 base to trimming and J lost 0 bases; unmatched junction nucleotides: 3. CDR1 and CDR2 (germline): SGHNT, YYREEE (reference sequence). The CDR3 reads CASSLSLAGGSYEQYF. In DNA form, the CDR3 reads TGTGCCAGCAGCTTGAGTCTAGCGGGGGGCTCCTACGAGCAGTACTTC.

This chain joins TRBV10-3 and TRBJ1-5; 7 nucleotides agree with TRBD1. CDR3 length: 14 residues. The germline V gene has CDR1 ENHRY and CDR2 SYGVKD. The ends lost 3 bases at V and 6 bases at J; junction bases unmatched: 5. Here the CDR3 DNA reads TGTGCCATCAGTGAAGGACAGGCCGGTCAGCCCCAGCATTTT. This gives the protein CAISEGQAGQPQHF.

The chain carries TRBV5-6 and TRBJ1-4; D remains ambiguous. V shed 2 bases and J shed 12 bases, with 11 bases lying between them. CDR3 length: 12 residues. The germline gives CDR1 SGHDT, CDR2 YYEEEE. For the CDR3, the DNA is TGTGCCAGCAGCTTTCCCGAGGGAGAACTGTTTTTT. Its translation is CASSFPEGELFF.

V and J are TRBV30 and TRBJ2-7; D gene ambiguous. The CDR3 runs to 13 residues. Germline CDR1 reads GTSNPN; CDR2 reads SVGIG (reference sequence). The V and J ends lost 1 base and 3 bases respectively, with 10 bases between them. The CDR3 sequence is CAWSGPLSYEQYF. Here the CDR3 DNA reads TGTGCCTGGAGTGGGCCTTTAAGCTACGAGCAGTACTTC. Full variable domain (outside the CDR3, taken from reference TRBV30 and TRBJ2-7): SQTIHQWPATLVQPVGSPLSLECTVEGTSNPNLYWYRQAAGRGLQLLFYSVGIGQISSEVPQNLSASRPQDRQFILSSKKLLLSDSGFYLCAWSGPLSYEQYFGPGTRLTVT.

The gene calls are TRBV6-5 and TRBJ2-7; TRBD2 matches at 7 bases. The CDR3 runs to 14 residues. Trimming cost V 6 bases and J 2 bases; bases outside gene matches: 7. CDR1 is MNHEY and CDR2 is SVGAGI in the germline V gene. DNA for the CDR3: TGTGCCAGCAGCCGGGACTATGCGACCTACGAGCAGTACTTC. As protein: CASSRDYATYEQYF.

This sequence joins TRBV12-3 or TRBV12-4 and TRBJ2-2; D is possibly TRBD2 (6 bases). V dropped 3 bases and J dropped 7 bases, with 9 bases sitting between them. This CDR3 contains 13 residues. DNA for the CDR3: TGTGCCAGCAGTTTCCGGGGGAGCGGGGAGCTGTTTTTT. Encoded protein: CASSFRGSGELFF.

This chain links TRBV2 with TRBJ1-4; the D is unclear. This CDR3 is built from 17 residues. Germline values: CDR1 SNHLY, CDR2 FYNNEI. V was trimmed by 7 bases and J by 8 bases, leaving 26 bases between them. DNA of the CDR3: TGTGCCAGCATTAACCGAGGGAGTAAGCATCTGGGAGAAAAACTGTTTTTT. The encoded protein is CASINRGSKHLGEKLFF.

DNA for the CDR3: TGTGCCAGCAGCTCACTAGCGGGCACCGGCACCGGGGAGCTGTTTTTT. This gives the protein CASSSLAGTGTGELFF. V usage is TRBV5-4 and J usage is TRBJ2-2, with 9 bases lining up with TRBD2. Trimming took 3 bases from V and 4 from J; bases not matched to a gene: 7. There are 16 residues in the CDR3. Germline CDR1 is SGHNT and CDR2 is YYREEE (reference sequence).

The rearrangement uses TRBV5-1 and TRBJ2-7; 10 positions match TRBD1. V lost 1 base and J lost 0; bases outside the gene matches: 4. The CDR3 is 16 amino acids. Per germline, CDR1 SGHRS and CDR2 YFSETQ. CDR3 sequence: CASSLPGQGSSYEQYF. In DNA, the CDR3 is TGCGCCAGCAGCTTGCCGGGACAGGGGAGCTCCTACGAGCAGTACTTC.